This T cell receptor (beta chain) appears in the sequencing data of a study of CD8+ T cells in alopecia areata. General study results and limits: TCRs were shared less clearly across patients than in mice, possibly for HLA-related reasons.

The treatment here: oral pan-JAK inhibitor, 5-10 mg twice daily. Germline assignment: CDR1 SQVTM and CDR2 ANQGSEA. The V and J ends lost 7 bases and 5 bases, in that order; junction bases with no gene match: 8. The CDR3 runs to 14 residues. This clone was seen only a few times. The target antigen is unknown. RNA was extracted and reverse transcribed into cDNA as the sequencing template. The protocol was immunoSEQ multiplex PCR, while the TCRdb copy is restricted to in-frame clones and leaves out a portion. Among around 190,000 clones, approximately 57% were seen once, and the ten largest hold 1%. The V gene is TRBV29-1, the J gene TRBJ2-2; 9 bases fit TRBD2. This TCR derives from a human donor with alopecia areata. The sample here was CD4+ T cells sorted from blood, taken at week 24, from a patient treated with tofacitinib. In DNA form, the CDR3 reads TGCAGCGCTGGTCTAGCGGGGATAACCGGGGAGCTGTTTTTT. It codes for CSAGLAGITGELFF.